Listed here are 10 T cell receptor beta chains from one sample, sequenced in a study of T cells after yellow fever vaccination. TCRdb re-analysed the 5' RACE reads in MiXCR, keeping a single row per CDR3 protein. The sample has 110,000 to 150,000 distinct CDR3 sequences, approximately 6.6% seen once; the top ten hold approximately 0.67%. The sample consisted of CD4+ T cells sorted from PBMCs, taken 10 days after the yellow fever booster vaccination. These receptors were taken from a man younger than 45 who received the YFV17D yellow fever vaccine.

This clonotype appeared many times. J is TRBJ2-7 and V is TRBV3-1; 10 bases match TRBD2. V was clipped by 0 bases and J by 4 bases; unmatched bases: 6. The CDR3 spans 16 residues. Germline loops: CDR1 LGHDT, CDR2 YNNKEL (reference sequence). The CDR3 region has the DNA TGTGCCAGCAGCCAAGATGGAGGTAGCGGGAGGTACGAGCAGTACTTC. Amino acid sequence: CASSQDGGSGRYEQYF.

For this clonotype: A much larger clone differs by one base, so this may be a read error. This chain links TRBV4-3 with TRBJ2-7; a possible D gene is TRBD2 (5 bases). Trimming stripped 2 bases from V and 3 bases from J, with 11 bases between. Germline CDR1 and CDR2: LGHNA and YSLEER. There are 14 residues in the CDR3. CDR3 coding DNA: TGCGCCAGCAGCCAAACACTAGGACTCTACGAGCAGTACTTC. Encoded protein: CASSQTLGLYEQYF.

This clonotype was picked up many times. The CDR3 spells CASRTSGKVALYEQYF. The CDR3 DNA reads as TGTGCCAGCCGGACTAGCGGGAAAGTGGCCCTCTACGAGCAGTACTTC. This chain joins TRBV6-5 and TRBJ2-7, with 12 bases identical to TRBD2. The length of the CDR3 is 16 residues. V shed 8 bases and J 3 bases; nucleotides not matched to a gene: 11. Looked up from germline, CDR1 is MNHEY and CDR2 is SVGAGI.

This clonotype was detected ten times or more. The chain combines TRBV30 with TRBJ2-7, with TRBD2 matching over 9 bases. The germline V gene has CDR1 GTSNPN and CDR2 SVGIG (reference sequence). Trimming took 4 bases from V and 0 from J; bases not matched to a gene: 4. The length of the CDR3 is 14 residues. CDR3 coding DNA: TGTGCCTGGAAGAGGACTAGCGTCTCCTACGAGCAGTACTTC. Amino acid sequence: CAWKRTSVSYEQYF.

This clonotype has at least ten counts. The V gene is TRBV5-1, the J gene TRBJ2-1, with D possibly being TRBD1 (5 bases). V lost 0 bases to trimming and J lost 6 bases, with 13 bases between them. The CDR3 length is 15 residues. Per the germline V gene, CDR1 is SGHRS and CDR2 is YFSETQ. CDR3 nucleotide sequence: TGCGCCAGCAGCTTGGGTGGACAAGGGCTCAATGAGCAGTTCTTC. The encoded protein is CASSLGGQGLNEQFF.

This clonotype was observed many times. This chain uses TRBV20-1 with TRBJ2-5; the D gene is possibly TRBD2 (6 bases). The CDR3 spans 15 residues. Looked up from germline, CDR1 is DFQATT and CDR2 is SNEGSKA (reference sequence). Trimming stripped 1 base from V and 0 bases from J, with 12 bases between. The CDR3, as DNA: TGCAGTGCTAGAGGGACTATGCAAGACCAAGAGACCCAGTACTTC. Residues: CSARGTMQDQETQYF.

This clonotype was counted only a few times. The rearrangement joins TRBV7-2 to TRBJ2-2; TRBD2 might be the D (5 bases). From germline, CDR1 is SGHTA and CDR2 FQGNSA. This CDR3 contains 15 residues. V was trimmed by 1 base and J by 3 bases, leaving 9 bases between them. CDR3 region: CASSLVGSYTGELFF. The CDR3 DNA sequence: TGTGCCAGCAGCTTAGTAGGGAGTTACACCGGGGAGCTGTTTTTT.

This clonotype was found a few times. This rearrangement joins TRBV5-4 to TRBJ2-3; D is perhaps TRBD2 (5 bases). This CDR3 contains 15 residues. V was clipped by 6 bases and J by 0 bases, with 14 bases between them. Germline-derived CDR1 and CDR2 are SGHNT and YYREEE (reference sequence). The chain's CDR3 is CASTLGAKSTDTQYF. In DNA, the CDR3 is TGTGCCAGCACCCTGGGAGCGAAAAGCACAGATACGCAGTATTTT.

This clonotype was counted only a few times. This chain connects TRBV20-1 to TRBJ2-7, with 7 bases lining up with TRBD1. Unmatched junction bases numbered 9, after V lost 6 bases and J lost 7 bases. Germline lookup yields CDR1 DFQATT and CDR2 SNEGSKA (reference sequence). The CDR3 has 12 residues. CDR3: CSAGTADSEQYF. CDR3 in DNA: TGCAGTGCCGGGACAGCAGACTCAGAGCAGTACTTC.

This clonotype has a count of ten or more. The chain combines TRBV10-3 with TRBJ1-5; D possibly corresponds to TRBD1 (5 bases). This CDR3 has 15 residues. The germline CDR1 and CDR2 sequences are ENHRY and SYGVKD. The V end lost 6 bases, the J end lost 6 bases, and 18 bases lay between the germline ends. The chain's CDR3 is CAISQTGGTVQPQHF. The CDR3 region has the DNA TGTGCCATCAGCCAAACGGGGGGAACGGTTCAGCCCCAGCATTTT.